This T cell receptor beta chain originates from a study of Graves' ophthalmopathy and Graves' hyperthyroidism. Ten or more counts support this clonotype. What it binds is unknown. CDR1 SGDLS and CDR2 YYNGEE come from the germline V gene. Losses at the gene ends were 3 bases for V and 4 bases for J; bases not matched to a gene: 7. This CDR3 contains 15 residues. Patients were excluded if they had other autoimmune diseases or uncontrolled infections, and likewise if pregnancy or lactation applied. The diagnosis combined clinical symptoms, thyroxine, TRAb, thyroid ultrasound and orbital computed tomography scans. RNA transcripts were the template, and TCR beta CDR3 regions were amplified from them. First-round RT-PCR with HTBI primers preceded a second-round multiplex PCR. TCRdb called the multiplex PCR reads again in MiXCR, with one record for every CDR3 protein. This table has around 1,000,000 distinct CDR3 sequences, roughly 35% appearing once.

Study-level results: A model of 13 signatures distinguished ophthalmopathy from stable hyperthyroidism at approximately 90% sensitivity and 65% to 84% specificity.

The chain uses TRBV9 and TRBJ2-5; TRBD1 aligns across 9 bases. The sequence was obtained from an adult man with Graves' hyperthyroidism. Sample: peripheral blood or thyroid tissue (not recorded which). The CDR3 reads CASSGTGTGRETQYF. As DNA, the CDR3 is TGTGCCAGCAGCGGCACCGGGACAGGGCGAGAGACCCAGTACTTC.